This T cell receptor beta chain appears in the sequencing data of a study of T cells in Graves' hyperthyroidism and ophthalmopathy. This clonotype was counted ten times or more. Antigen unknown. The study, taken as a whole, reports: The model foresaw ophthalmopathy a median approximately 6.1 months prior to onset. Researchers found most expanded thyroid clonotypes above 0.001 in blood as well.

Between the trimmed V and J ends, which lost 3 bases and 5 bases, there was a span of 8 bases. The CDR3 extends over 13 amino acids. In making diagnoses, clinical symptoms, serum thyroxine and TRAb, thyroid ultrasound and orbital computed tomography were all used. The PBMCs were sourced from fresh peripheral blood (about 10 ml). The TCR beta CDR3 regions underwent amplification using RNA transcripts as the source. A set of HTBI primers served as the primers for a first-round RT-PCR of the TCR CDR3. TCRdb reanalysed the multiplex PCR reads using MiXCR and keeps one entry per CDR3 protein. The top ten clones hold 20% to 25% of a sample with about 350,000 distinct CDR3 sequences, 11% to 15% of them seen once.

The V gene is TRBV12-3 or TRBV12-4, the J gene TRBJ2-1, with D tentatively TRBD2 (5 bases). The sample taken for sequencing was blood. The clonotype comes from a woman in her twenties or thirties with Graves' hyperthyroidism. The DNA of the CDR3 is TGTGCCAGCAGTTTTCAGCGGAACAATGAGCAGTTCTTC. Residues: CASSFQRNNEQFF.